This T cell receptor beta chain stems from a study of T cells after posttransplantation cyclophosphamide. General study results and limits: Tissue-infiltrating T cells from skin or gut overlapped little with blood T cells.

The naive gate required viable CD3+CD4+ or CD3+CD8+ cells with CCR7+CD45RA+CD45RO-CD95-CD27+CD28+ phenotype. Assay: immunoSEQ multiplex PCR; the TCRdb copy retains only in-frame clones and omits some. In the table there are tens of thousands of clones, over 95% of which are singletons. In this sample, this clone turned up a few times. Its antigen is unidentified. The TCR sequence derives from a man aged 40-55 years in good health, CMV-negative, and a related stem cell transplant donor. Sequencing was performed on naive CD4+ T cells sorted from PBMCs.

CDR3 in amino acids: CASSPPSGRAYEQYF. The CDR3 DNA follows: TGTGCCAGCAGCCCCCCTAGCGGGAGAGCCTACGAGCAGTACTTC. The chain couples TRBV4-2 to TRBJ2-7, with 10 bases that match TRBD2. Germline CDR1 and CDR2: LGHNA and YNFKEQ. Trimming took 4 bases from V and 2 from J; bases not matched to a gene: 5. The CDR3 loop spans 15 amino acids.